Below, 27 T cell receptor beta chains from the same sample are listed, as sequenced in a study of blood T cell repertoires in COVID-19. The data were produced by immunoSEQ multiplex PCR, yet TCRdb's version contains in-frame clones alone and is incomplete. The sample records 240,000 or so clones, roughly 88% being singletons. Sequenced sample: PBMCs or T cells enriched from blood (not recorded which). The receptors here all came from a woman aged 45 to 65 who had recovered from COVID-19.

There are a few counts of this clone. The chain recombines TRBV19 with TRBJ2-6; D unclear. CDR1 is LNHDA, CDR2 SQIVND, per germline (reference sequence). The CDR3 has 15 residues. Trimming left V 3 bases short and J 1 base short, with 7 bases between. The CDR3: CASSIELSGANVLTF. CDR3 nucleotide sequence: TGTGCCAGTAGTATTGAACTATCTGGGGCCAACGTCCTGACTTTC.

The CDR3 coding sequence is TGTGCCAGCAGCTTGGATTGGAGTGGGAACACTGAAGCTTTCTTT. It encodes CASSLDWSGNTEAFF. The chain uses TRBV5-6 and TRBJ1-1; D gene unclear. Germline CDR1 is SGHDT and CDR2 is YYEEEE. V lost 0 bases to trimming and J lost 1 base, with 10 bases between them. The CDR3 loop spans 15 amino acids.

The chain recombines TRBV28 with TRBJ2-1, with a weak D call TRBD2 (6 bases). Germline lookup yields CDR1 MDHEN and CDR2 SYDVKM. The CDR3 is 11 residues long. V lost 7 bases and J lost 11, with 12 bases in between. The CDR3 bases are TGTGCCAGCACCTCATGGACTAAGCAGTTCTTC. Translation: CASTSWTKQFF.

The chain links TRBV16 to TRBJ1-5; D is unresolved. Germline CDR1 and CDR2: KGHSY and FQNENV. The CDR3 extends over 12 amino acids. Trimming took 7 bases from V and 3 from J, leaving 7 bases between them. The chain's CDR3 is CASMQDNQPQHF. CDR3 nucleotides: TGTGCCAGCATGCAGGACAATCAGCCCCAGCATTTT.

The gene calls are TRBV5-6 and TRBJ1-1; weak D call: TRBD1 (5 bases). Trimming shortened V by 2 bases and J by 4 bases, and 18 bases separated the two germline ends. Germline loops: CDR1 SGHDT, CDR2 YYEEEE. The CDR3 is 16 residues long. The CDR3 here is CASSLEQGEVVTEAFF. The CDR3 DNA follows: TGTGCCAGCAGCTTAGAACAAGGGGAAGTTGTCACTGAAGCTTTCTTT.

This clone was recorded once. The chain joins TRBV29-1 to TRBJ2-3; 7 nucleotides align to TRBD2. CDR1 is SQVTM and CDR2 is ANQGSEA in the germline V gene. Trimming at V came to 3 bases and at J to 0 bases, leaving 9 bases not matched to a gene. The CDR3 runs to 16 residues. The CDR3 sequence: CSVDGVLAESTDTQYF. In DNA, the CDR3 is TGCAGCGTTGATGGGGTGCTAGCGGAAAGCACAGATACGCAGTATTTT.

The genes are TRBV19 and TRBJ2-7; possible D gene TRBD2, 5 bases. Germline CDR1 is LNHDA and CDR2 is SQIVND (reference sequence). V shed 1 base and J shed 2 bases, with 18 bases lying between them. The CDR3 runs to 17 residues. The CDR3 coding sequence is TGTGCCAGTAGTATAGTTTTCGGACTCATGAAAGCCTACGAGCAGTACTTC. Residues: CASSIVFGLMKAYEQYF.

The CDR3 is CASSRGGRGYTGELFF. The CDR3 DNA reads TGTGCCAGCAGCCGAGGTGGAAGGGGATACACCGGGGAGCTGTTTTTT. This chain links TRBV4-2 with TRBJ2-2; D is perhaps TRBD1 (5 bases). The V gene's germline CDR1 is LGHNA and CDR2 YNFKEQ. The germline V and J ends were trimmed by 4 bases and 3 bases, with 15 bases remaining between them. CDR3 length: 16 amino acids.

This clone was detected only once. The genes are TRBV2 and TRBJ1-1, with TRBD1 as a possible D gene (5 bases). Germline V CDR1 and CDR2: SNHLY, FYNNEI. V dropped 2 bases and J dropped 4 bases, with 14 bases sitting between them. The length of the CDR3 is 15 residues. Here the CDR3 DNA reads TGTGCCAGCAGTGAATTTGGGGGGTTGAGCACTGAAGCTTTCTTT. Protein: CASSEFGGLSTEAFF.

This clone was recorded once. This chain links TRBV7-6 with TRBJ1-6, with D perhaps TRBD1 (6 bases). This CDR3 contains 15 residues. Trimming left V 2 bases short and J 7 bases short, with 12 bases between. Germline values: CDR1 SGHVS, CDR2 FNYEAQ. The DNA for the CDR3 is TGTGCCAGCAGCTTATCCCCAGGGGTAAATTCACCCCTCCACTTT. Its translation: CASSLSPGVNSPLHF.

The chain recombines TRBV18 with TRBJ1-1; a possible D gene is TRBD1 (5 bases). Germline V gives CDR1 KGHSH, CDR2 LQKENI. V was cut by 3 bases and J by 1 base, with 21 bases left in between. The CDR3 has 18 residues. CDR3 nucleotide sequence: TGTGCCAGCTCACCGCGGCGGCAGGGTGGAAGGGGGAACACTGAAGCTTTCTTT. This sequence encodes CASSPRRQGGRGNTEAFF.

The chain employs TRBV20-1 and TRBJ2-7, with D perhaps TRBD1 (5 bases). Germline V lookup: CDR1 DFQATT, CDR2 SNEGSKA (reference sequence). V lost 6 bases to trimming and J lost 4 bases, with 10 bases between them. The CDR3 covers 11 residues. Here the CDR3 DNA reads TGCAGTGCGACGAGACAGTACGAGCAGTACTTC. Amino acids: CSATRQYEQYF.

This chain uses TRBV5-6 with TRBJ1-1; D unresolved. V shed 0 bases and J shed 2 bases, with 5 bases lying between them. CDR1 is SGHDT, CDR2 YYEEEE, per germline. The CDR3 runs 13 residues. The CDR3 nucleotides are TGTGCCAGCAGCTTGGTTCCTAACACTGAAGCTTTCTTT. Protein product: CASSLVPNTEAFF. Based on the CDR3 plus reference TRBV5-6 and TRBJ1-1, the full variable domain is DAGVTQSPTHLIKTRGQQVTLRCSPKSGHDTVSWYQQALGQGPQFIFQYYEEEERQRGNFPDRFSGHQFPNYSSELNVNALLLGDSALYLCASSLVPNTEAFFGQGTRLTVV.

CDR3 region: CASSLDRGLGYGYTF. CDR3 coding DNA: TGTGCCAGCAGCTTGGACAGGGGGCTGGGCTATGGCTACACCTTC. V is TRBV7-2 and J is TRBJ1-2; TRBD1 matches at 11 bases. The CDR3 is 15 residues long. V lost 3 bases, J lost 4 bases, and 4 bases stayed unmatched. Germline V gene sequence: CDR1 SGHTA, CDR2 FQGNSA.

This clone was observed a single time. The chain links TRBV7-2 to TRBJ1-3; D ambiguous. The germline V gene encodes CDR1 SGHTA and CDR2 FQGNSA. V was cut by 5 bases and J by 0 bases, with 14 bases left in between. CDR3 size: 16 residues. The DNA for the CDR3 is TGTGCCAGCAGCACTAGAGGACGATTCTCTGGAAACACCATATATTTT. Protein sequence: CASSTRGRFSGNTIYF.

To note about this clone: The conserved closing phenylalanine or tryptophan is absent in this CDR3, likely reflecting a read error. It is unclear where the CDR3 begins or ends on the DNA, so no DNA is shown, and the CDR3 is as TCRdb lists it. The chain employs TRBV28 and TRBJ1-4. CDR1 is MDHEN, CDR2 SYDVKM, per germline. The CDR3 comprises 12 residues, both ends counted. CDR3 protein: CASRARGTQFVL.

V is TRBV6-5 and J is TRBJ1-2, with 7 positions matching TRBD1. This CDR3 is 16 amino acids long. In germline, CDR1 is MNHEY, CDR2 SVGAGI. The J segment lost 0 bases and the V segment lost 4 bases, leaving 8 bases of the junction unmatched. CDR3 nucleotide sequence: TGTGCCAGCAGTTGGAGCAGGGGGTCAGCTAACTATGGCTACACCTTC. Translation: CASSWSRGSANYGYTF.

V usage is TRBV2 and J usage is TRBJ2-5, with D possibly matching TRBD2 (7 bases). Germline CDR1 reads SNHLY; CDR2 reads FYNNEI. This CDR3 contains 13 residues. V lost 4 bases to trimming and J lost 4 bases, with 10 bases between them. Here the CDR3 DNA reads TGTGCCAGCAGTGTGAGGGGGGGAGAGACCCAGTACTTC. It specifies CASSVRGGETQYF. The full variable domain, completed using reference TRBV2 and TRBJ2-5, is EPEVTQTPSHQVTQMGQEVILRCVPISNHLYFYWYRQILGQKVEFLVSFYNNEISEKSEIFDDQFSVERPDGSNFTLKIRSTKLEDSAMYFCASSVRGGETQYFGPGTRLLVL.

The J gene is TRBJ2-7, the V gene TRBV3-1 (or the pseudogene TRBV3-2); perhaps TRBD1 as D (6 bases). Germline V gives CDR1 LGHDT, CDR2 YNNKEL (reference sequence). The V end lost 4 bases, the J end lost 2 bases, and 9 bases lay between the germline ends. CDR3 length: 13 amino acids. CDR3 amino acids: CASSLKGAYEQYF. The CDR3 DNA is TGTGCCAGCAGCCTAAAGGGGGCCTACGAGCAGTACTTC.

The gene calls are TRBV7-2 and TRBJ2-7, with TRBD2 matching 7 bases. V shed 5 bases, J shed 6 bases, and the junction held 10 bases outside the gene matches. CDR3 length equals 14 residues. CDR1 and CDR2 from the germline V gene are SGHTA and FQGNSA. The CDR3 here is CASSAEYSGIEQYF. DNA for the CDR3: TGTGCCAGCAGCGCAGAATACAGCGGGATCGAGCAGTACTTC. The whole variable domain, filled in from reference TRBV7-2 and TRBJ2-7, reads GAGVSQSPSNKVTEKGKDVELRCDPISGHTALYWYRQSLGQGLEFLIYFQGNSAPDKSGLPSDRFSAERTGGSVSTLTIQRTQQEDSAVYLCASSAEYSGIEQYFGPGTRLTVT.

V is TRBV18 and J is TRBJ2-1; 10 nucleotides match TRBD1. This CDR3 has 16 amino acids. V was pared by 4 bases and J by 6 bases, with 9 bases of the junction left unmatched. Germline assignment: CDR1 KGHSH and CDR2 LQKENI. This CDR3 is CASSHPGQGMGNEQFF. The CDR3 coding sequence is TGTGCCAGCTCACACCCGGGACAGGGGATGGGCAATGAGCAGTTCTTC. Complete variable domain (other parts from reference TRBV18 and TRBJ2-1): NAGVMQNPRHLVRRRGQEARLRCSPMKGHSHVYWYRQLPEEGLKFMVYLQKENIIDESGMPKERFSAEFPKEGPSILRIQQVVRGDSAAYFCASSHPGQGMGNEQFFGPGTRLTVL.

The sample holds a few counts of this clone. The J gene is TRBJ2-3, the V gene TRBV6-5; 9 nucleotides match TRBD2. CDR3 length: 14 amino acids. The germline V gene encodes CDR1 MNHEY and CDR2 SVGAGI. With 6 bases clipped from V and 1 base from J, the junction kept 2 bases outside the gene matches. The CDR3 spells CASSSSGGTDTQYF. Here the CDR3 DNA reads TGTGCCAGCAGCTCTAGCGGGGGCACAGATACGCAGTATTTT.

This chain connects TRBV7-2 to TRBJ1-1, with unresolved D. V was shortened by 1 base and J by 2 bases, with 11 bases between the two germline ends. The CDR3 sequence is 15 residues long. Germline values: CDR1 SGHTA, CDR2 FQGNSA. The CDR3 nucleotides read TGTGCCAGCAGCTTAGGTTTCAGGACTAACACTGAAGCTTTCTTT. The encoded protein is CASSLGFRTNTEAFF.

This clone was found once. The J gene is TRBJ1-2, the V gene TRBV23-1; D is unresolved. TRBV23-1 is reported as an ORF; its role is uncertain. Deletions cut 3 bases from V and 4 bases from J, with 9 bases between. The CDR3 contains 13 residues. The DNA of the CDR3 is TGCGCCAGCAGTCATTTCGGGTTCTATGGCTACACCTTC. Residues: CASSHFGFYGYTF.

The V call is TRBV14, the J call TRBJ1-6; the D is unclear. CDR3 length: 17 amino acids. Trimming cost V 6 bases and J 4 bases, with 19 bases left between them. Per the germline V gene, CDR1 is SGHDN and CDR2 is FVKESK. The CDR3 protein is CASRQRGGRGYNSPLHF. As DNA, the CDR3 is TGTGCCAGCAGACAACGGGGAGGGCGCGGATATAATTCACCCCTCCACTTT. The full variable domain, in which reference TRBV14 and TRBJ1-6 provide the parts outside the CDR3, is EAGVTQFPSHSVIEKGQTVTLRCDPISGHDNLYWYRRVMGKEIKFLLHFVKESKQDESGMPNNRFLAERTGGTYSTLKVQPAELEDSGVYFCASRQRGGRGYNSPLHFGNGTRLTVT.

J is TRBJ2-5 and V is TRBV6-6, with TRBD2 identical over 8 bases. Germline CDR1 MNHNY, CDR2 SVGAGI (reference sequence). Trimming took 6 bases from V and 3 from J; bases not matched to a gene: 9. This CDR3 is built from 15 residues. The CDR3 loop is CASRPPGTREETQYF. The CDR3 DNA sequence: TGTGCCAGCAGACCACCCGGGACTAGAGAAGAGACCCAGTACTTC.

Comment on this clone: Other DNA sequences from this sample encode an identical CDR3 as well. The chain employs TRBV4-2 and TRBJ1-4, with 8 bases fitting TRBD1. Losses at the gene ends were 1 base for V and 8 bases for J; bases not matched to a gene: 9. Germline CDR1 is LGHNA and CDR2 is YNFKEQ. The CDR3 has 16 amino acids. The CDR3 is CASSQGGNRGNEKLFF. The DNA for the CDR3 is TGTGCCAGCAGCCAAGGAGGCAACAGGGGGAACGAAAAACTGTTTTTT.